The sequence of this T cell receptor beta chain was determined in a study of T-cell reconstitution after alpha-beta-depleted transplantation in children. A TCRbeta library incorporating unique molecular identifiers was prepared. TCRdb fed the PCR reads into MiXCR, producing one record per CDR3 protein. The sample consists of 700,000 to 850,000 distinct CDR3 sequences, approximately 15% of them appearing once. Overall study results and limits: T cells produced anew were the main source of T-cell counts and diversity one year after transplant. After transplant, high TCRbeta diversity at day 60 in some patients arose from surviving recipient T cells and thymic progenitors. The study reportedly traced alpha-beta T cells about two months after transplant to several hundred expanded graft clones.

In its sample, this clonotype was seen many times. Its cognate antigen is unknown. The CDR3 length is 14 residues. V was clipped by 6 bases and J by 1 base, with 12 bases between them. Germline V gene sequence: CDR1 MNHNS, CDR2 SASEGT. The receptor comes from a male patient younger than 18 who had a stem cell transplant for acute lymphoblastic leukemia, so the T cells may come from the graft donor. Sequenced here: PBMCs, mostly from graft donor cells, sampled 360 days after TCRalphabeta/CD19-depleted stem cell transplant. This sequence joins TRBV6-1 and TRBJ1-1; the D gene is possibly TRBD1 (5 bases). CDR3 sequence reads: CASSWGLGNTEAFF. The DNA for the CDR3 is TGTGCCAGCAGCTGGGGGTTGGGGAACACTGAAGCTTTCTTT.